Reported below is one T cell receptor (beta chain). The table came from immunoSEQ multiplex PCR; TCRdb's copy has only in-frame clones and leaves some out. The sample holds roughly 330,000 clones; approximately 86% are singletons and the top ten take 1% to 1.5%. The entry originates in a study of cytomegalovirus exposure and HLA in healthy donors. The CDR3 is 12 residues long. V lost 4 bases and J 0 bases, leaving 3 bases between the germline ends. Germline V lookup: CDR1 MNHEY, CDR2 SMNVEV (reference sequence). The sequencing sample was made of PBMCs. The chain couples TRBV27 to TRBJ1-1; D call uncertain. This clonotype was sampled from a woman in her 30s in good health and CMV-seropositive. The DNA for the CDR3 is TGTGCCAGCAGTTCGGTGAACACTGAAGCTTTCTTT. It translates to CASSSVNTEAFF.